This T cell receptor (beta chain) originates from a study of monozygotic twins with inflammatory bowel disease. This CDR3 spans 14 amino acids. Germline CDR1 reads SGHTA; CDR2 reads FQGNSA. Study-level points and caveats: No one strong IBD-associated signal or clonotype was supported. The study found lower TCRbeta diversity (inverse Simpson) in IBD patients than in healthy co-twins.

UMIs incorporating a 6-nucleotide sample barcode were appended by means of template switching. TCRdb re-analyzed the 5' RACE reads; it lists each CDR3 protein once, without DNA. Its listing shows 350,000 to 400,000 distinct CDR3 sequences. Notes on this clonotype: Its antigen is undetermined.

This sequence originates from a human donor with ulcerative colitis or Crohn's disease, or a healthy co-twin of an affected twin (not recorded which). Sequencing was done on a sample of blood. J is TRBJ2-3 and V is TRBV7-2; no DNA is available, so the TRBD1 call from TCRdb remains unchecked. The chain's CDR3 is CASTLGGSTDTQYF. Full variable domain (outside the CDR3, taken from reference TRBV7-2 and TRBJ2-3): GAGVSQSPSNKVTEKGKDVELRCDPISGHTALYWYRQSLGQGLEFLIYFQGNSAPDKSGLPSDRFSAERTGGSVSTLTIQRTQQEDSAVYLCASTLGGSTDTQYFGPGTRLTVL.